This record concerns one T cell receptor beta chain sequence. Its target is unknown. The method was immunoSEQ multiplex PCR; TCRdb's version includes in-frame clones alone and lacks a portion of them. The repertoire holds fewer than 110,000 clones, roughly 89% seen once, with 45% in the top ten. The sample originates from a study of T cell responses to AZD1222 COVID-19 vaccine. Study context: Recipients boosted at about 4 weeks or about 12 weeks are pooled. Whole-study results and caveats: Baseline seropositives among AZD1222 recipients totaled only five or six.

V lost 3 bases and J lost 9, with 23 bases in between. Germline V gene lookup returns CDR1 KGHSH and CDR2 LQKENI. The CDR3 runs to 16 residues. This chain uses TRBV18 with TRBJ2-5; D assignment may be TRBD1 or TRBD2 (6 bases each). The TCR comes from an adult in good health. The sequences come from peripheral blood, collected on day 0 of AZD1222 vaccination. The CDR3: CASSPGGGRTNGAQYF. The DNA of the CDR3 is TGTGCCAGCTCACCCGGAGGGGGGCGGACGAACGGGGCCCAGTACTTC.